The clone carrying this TCR beta chain is deemed medium-sized. The target antigen is unknown. The data are from a study of neoadjuvant nivolumab and ipilimumab in lung cancer. Study in general: Nivolumab 3 mg/kg was given days 1, 15 and 29, plus ipilimumab 1 mg/kg day 1 in combination.

Study results and caveats: From pretherapy to surgery, tumor richness and clonality rose with dual therapy.

The protocol was immunoSEQ multiplex PCR, while the TCRdb copy is restricted to in-frame clones and leaves out a portion. The table has around 20,000 clones, roughly three quarters seen once. J was trimmed by 3 bases and V by 1 base; bases with no gene match: 6. CDR1 is SGDLS, CDR2 YYNGEE, per germline. The CDR3 length is 16 residues. The rearrangement uses TRBV9 and TRBJ2-2; 7 bases map to TRBD1. The receptor comes from an adult with non-small cell lung cancer. Sequencing was performed on tumor tissue, taken after neoadjuvant nivolumab, alone or with ipilimumab, at or shortly before surgery. The CDR3 region is CASSVLGGEDTGELFF. CDR3 in DNA: TGTGCCAGCAGCGTATTAGGGGGCGAGGACACCGGGGAGCTGTTTTTT.